This T cell receptor beta chain was profiled in a study of technical replicates of blood from a few donors. The CDR3 is made up of 15 amino acids. The germline V gene encodes CDR1 KGHSH and CDR2 LQKENI. V was pared by 8 bases and J by 0 bases, with 13 bases between. Here immunoSEQ multiplex PCR was the method, and the copy in TCRdb shows in-frame clones only, minus some. The data contain more than 65,000 clones, under 98% of them singletons. The chain is built from TRBV18 and TRBJ1-4; D possibly corresponds to TRBD1 (5 bases). The sample consisted of T cells isolated from PBMCs. The source is a human donor in good health. The CDR3 region has the DNA TGTGCCAGCAGCCGGGACTCCGCAACTAATGAAAAACTGTTTTTT. Its protein is CASSRDSATNEKLFF.